Sequencing of this T cell receptor (beta chain) was carried out in a study of early T cells in non-severe SARS-CoV-2 infection. Study as a whole: Sequencing used unsorted whole-blood bulk RNA, so chains lack pairing.

Only a few counts were recorded for this clonotype. Its specificity is unknown. Broader study findings: VDJdb matching favored anti-spike CD8 responses, missing private and CD4 specificities.

Unique molecular identifiers were added to individual cDNA molecules. TCRdb reprocessed the 5' RACE reads with MiXCR, giving one entry per CDR3 protein. The sample carries more than 65,000 distinct CDR3 sequences, approximately 4.6% recorded once. The CDR3 runs 15 residues. Trimming cost V 5 bases and J 6 bases; bases outside gene matches: 9. V is TRBV12-3 or TRBV12-4 and J is TRBJ2-2; 7 bases line up with TRBD2. The source is an adult who was a healthcare worker with PCR-confirmed SARS-CoV-2 infection or an uninfected control (not recorded which). The donor label of this sample is uncertain. The input for sequencing was whole blood, taken at baseline. The CDR3 sequence: CASSTRQGGAGELFF. For the CDR3, the DNA is TGTGCCAGCAGTACAAGGCAGGGAGGGGCCGGGGAGCTGTTTTTT.